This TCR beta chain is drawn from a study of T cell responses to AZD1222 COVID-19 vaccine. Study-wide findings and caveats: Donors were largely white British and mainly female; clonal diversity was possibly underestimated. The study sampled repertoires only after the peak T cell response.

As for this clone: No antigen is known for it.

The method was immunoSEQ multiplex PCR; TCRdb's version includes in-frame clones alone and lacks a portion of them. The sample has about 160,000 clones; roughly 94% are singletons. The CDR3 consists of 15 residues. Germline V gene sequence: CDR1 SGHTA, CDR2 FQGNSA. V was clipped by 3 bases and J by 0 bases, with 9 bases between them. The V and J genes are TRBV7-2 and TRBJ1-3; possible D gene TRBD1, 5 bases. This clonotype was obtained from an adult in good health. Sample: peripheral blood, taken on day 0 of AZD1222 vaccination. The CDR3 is CASSLGGNSGNTIYF. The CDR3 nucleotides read TGTGCCAGCAGCTTGGGGGGAAACTCTGGAAACACCATATATTTT.